The 5 T cell receptor beta chains listed next were all sequenced from one sample in a study of PD-L1 blockade in urothelial cancer. Produced via immunoSEQ multiplex PCR; TCRdb's table is partial and in-frame only. The profile covers tens of thousands of clones, with 84% appearing a single time and roughly 4.5% taken by the ten largest. Source: PBMCs, taken around atezolizumab (anti-PD-L1) treatment. The receptors come from a man aged 65-85 years with urothelial cancer.

DNA of the CDR3: TGTGCCAGCAGGACAGGCTTCCAAGAGACCCAGTACTTC. Protein: CASRTGFQETQYF. This chain uses TRBV28 with TRBJ2-5, with D tentatively TRBD1 (6 bases). Trimming took off 6 bases at V and 1 base at J, with 9 bases between the two ends. Germline CDR1 and CDR2: MDHEN and SYDVKM. The CDR3 consists of 13 residues.

This clone appeared many times. The rearrangement links TRBV7-6 to TRBJ1-5; D remains unclear. CDR3 size: 16 residues. Trimming shortened V by 1 base and J by 4 bases, and 14 bases separated the two germline ends. Per the germline V gene, CDR1 is SGHVS and CDR2 is FNYEAQ. As DNA, the CDR3 is TGTGCCAGCAGCTTAGGAGCGGCAGGTTCGAATCAGCCCCAGCATTTT. As protein: CASSLGAAGSNQPQHF.

The chain couples TRBV9 to TRBJ2-4, with 10 positions matching TRBD1. V gave up 4 bases and J gave up 9 bases; unmatched junction bases: 7. CDR3 length equals 14 residues. The germline V gene encodes CDR1 SGDLS and CDR2 YYNGEE. The CDR3 sequence: CASSPGQGSGIQYF. The CDR3 region has the DNA TGTGCCAGCAGCCCGGGACAGGGGTCGGGCATTCAGTACTTC.

This clone was counted a few times. This chain joins TRBV29-1 and TRBJ2-2; 9 bases are shared with TRBD1. Germline CDR1 is SQVTM and CDR2 is ANQGSEA. The CDR3 is made up of 14 amino acids. The V segment lost 7 bases and the J segment 0 bases; nucleotides outside the gene matches: 3. The CDR3 spells CSGGQGSNTGELFF. The CDR3 nucleotides read TGCAGCGGAGGACAGGGGTCGAACACCGGGGAGCTGTTTTTT.

The CDR3 DNA sequence: TGTGCCAGCAGCACGAACCCCGGACAGGGAAAGACCCAGTACTTC. Translation gives CASSTNPGQGKTQYF. The J gene is TRBJ2-5, the V gene TRBV7-6; TRBD1 matches at 8 bases. After removal of 5 bases from V and 6 bases from J, the junction contained 11 bases not matched to a gene. The CDR3 has 15 residues. Germline CDR1 is SGHVS and CDR2 is FNYEAQ.